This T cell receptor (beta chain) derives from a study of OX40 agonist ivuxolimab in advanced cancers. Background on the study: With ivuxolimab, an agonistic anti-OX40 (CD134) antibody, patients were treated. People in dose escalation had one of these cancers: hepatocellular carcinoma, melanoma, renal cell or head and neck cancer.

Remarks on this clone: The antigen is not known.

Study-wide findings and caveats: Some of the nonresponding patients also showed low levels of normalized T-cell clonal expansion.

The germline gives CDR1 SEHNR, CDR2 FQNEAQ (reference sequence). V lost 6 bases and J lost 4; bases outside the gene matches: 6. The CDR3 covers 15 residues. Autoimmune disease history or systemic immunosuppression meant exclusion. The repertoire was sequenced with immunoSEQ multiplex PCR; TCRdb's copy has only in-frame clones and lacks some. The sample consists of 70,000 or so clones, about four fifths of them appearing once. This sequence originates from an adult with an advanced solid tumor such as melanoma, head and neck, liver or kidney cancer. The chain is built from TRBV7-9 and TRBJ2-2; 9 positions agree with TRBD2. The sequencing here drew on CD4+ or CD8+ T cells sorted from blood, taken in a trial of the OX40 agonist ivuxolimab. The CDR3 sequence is CASRPGLAGTGELFF. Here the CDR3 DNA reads TGTGCCAGCAGACCGGGACTAGCAGGCACCGGGGAGCTGTTTTTT.